These 21 T cell receptor beta chains were sequenced from one sample in a study of beta chain features in type 1 diabetes. Isolated RNA was reverse transcribed in full, so expressed TCRB transcripts were sequenced. Some clones are missing from TCRdb's copy, which holds only in-frame ones; the method was immunoSEQ multiplex PCR. The sample has 900,000 or so clones, about 17% seen once. Sequenced material: naive CD4+ T cells from blood. The receptors come from a young woman in good health.

The chain carries TRBV2 and TRBJ1-5, with D possibly being TRBD1 (6 bases). Trimming removed 7 bases at V and 6 bases at J, with 19 bases between. This CDR3 spans 15 amino acids. CDR1 and CDR2 from the germline V gene are SNHLY and FYNNEI. CDR3 in DNA: TGTGCCAGCACCCCTAACAGGGTCTTCGGTCAGCCCCAGCATTTT. Its translation is CASTPNRVFGQPQHF.

V usage is TRBV28 and J usage is TRBJ2-7, with 9 bases aligning to TRBD1. CDR1 is MDHEN, CDR2 SYDVKM, per germline. The CDR3 runs to 15 residues. The ends lost 4 bases at V and 2 bases at J; junction bases unmatched: 6. The CDR3 coding sequence is TGTGCCAGCAGTTCAGAAGGACAGGGGACCTACGAGCAGTACTTC. Encoded protein: CASSSEGQGTYEQYF.

This CDR3 reads CASRPTGTGANVLTF. DNA of the CDR3: TGTGCCAGCAGACCAACAGGGACTGGGGCCAACGTCCTGACTTTC. The chain is built from TRBV27 and TRBJ2-6, with D perhaps matching TRBD1 (6 bases). Germline loops: CDR1 MNHEY, CDR2 SMNVEV (reference sequence). Trimming shortened V by 6 bases and J by 2 bases, and 11 bases separated the two germline ends. This CDR3 is built from 15 residues.

This rearrangement joins TRBV7-8 to TRBJ2-5; TRBD1 aligns across 7 bases. The J call is in doubt because the DNA end fits TRBJ2-7 better. This CDR3 region has 14 residues. Germline V gene lookup returns CDR1 SGHVS and CDR2 FQNEAQ. CDR3 amino acids: CASSLVQGLYEQYF. For the CDR3, the DNA is TGTGCCAGCAGCTTAGTACAGGGGTTGTACGAGCAGTACTTC.

This rearrangement joins TRBV20-1 to TRBJ2-5, with D unclear. The DNA matches TRBJ2-7 better at its end, which makes the J call doubtful. This CDR3 has 11 amino acids. In germline, CDR1 is DFQATT, CDR2 SNEGSKA (reference sequence). CDR3 protein: CSARSRYEQYF. The CDR3 coding sequence is TGCAGTGCTAGGTCCAGGTACGAGCAGTACTTC.

This clone was counted between two and nine times. The chain couples TRBV6-5 to TRBJ2-7; D unresolved. V lost 0 bases and J 5 bases, leaving 17 bases between the germline ends. Germline V CDR1 and CDR2: MNHEY, SVGAGI. The CDR3 extends over 16 amino acids. The DNA of the CDR3 is TGTGCCAGCAGTTACTCTGGATCGACCGCGATCCACGAGCAGTACTTC. Translating gives CASSYSGSTAIHEQYF.

This clone has a handful of counts. This chain joins TRBV18 and TRBJ2-1; D gene ambiguous. CDR3 length: 17 residues. Trimming took 3 bases from V and 0 from J, leaving 15 bases between them. Germline CDR1 and CDR2: KGHSH and LQKENI. The CDR3 loop reads CASSPAPGLSSYNEQFF. The CDR3 DNA follows: TGTGCCAGCTCACCCGCCCCAGGCCTGAGCTCCTACAATGAGCAGTTCTTC.

There are a few counts of this clone. The rearrangement uses TRBV19 and TRBJ2-6, with D perhaps TRBD1 or TRBD2 (5 bases each). This CDR3 contains 15 residues. The V and J ends lost 8 bases and 0 bases respectively, with 11 bases between them. Germline V lookup: CDR1 LNHDA, CDR2 SQIVND (reference sequence). DNA for the CDR3: TGTGCCAGTGGGGAGAGGGGCTCTGGGGCCAACGTCCTGACTTTC. It translates to CASGERGSGANVLTF.

Only a few counts were recorded for this clone. The rearrangement links TRBV10-3 to TRBJ1-2, with D perhaps matching TRBD1 (5 bases). Trimming removed 2 bases from V and 5 bases from J, with 12 bases in between. The CDR3 length is 14 residues. Germline-derived CDR1 and CDR2 are ENHRY and SYGVKD. The DNA of the CDR3 is TGTGCCATCAGTGAGGGCAGGGTTGGGTATGGCTACACCTTC. Translation gives CAISEGRVGYGYTF.

This clone was observed a few times. V gene TRBV4-2 combines with J gene TRBJ1-5, with D unresolved. Trimming removed 1 base from V and 9 bases from J, with 10 bases in between. This CDR3 spans 13 amino acids. The germline CDR1 and CDR2 sequences are LGHNA and YNFKEQ. CDR3 DNA: TGTGCCAGCAGCCAAGTTAATGGCTGGCCCCAGCATTTT. Residues: CASSQVNGWPQHF.

Details on this clone: Other nucleotide sequences from this sample produce the same CDR3. DNA for the CDR3: TGTGCCAGCAGTTACACTAGCGGGGGATACAATGAGCAGTTCTTC. It specifies CASSYTSGGYNEQFF. The V and J genes are TRBV6-5 and TRBJ2-1; 11 positions agree with TRBD2. CDR1 and CDR2 from the germline V gene are MNHEY and SVGAGI. CDR3 size: 15 residues. The junction had 1 base not matched to a gene; V was cut back by 2 bases and J by 4 bases.

The chain carries TRBV7-3 and TRBJ2-1; 7 bases agree with TRBD2. Unmatched junction bases numbered 4, after V lost 4 bases and J lost 7 bases. The CDR3 is 13 residues long. From germline, CDR1 is SGHTA and CDR2 FQGTGA. The CDR3, as DNA: TGTGCCAGCAGCTCGCGTAGCGGGAATGAGCAGTTCTTC. It codes for CASSSRSGNEQFF.

There are a few counts of this clone. This sequence joins TRBV19 and TRBJ2-5; TRBD1 aligns across 8 bases. The CDR3 has 15 residues. The germline V gene has CDR1 LNHDA and CDR2 SQIVND (reference sequence). V was pared by 5 bases and J by 5 bases, with 10 bases of the junction left unmatched. Here the CDR3 reads CASSPGTGVRETQYF. The CDR3 DNA reads as TGTGCCAGTAGTCCTGGGACAGGAGTACGGGAGACCCAGTACTTC.

The chain is built from TRBV5-8 and TRBJ2-4, with a weak D call TRBD2 (5 bases). CDR1 SGHTS and CDR2 YDEGEE come from the germline V gene. V lost 3 bases to trimming and J lost 1 base, with 8 bases between them. This CDR3 spans 14 amino acids. The CDR3 nucleotides read TGTGCCAGCAGCTGGTCTAGCGCCAAAAACATTCAGTACTTC. It is translated as CASSWSSAKNIQYF.

The J gene is TRBJ2-3, the V gene TRBV28; D call uncertain. CDR3 length: 13 amino acids. Germline CDR1 and CDR2: MDHEN and SYDVKM. The V gene lost 3 bases and the J gene lost 6 bases, with 10 bases spanning the gap. The CDR3 bases are TGTGCCAGCAGTTTCCCTGCGACGGATACGCAGTATTTT. This gives the protein CASSFPATDTQYF.

The gene calls are TRBV15 and TRBJ2-7, with D hard to call. This CDR3 has 14 amino acids. Per germline, CDR1 LNHNV and CDR2 YYDKDF (reference sequence). V shed 0 bases and J shed 4 bases, with 10 bases lying between them. CDR3 sequence (DNA): TGTGCCACCAGCAGAGATGTGGGATGGTACGAGCAGTACTTC. It encodes CATSRDVGWYEQYF.

This clone occurred a few times. The V gene is TRBV2, the J gene TRBJ1-1; D not certain. The germline V gene encodes CDR1 SNHLY and CDR2 FYNNEI. Trimming pared 6 bases from V and 2 bases from J, leaving 19 bases between. This CDR3 contains 16 residues. Written as DNA, the CDR3 is TGTGCCAGCAGCCCCCACGGTGGGGTAGTCAACACTGAAGCTTTCTTT. It codes for CASSPHGGVVNTEAFF.

V and J are TRBV4-2 and TRBJ1-5; D call uncertain. Deletions cut 0 bases from V and 3 bases from J, with 9 bases between. Germline CDR1 reads LGHNA; CDR2 reads YNFKEQ. This CDR3 contains 15 residues. The CDR3: CASSQEAAPNQPQHF. DNA for the CDR3: TGTGCCAGCAGCCAAGAAGCGGCCCCCAATCAGCCCCAGCATTTT.

The CDR3 sequence: CASSPDEWFGYTF. The CDR3 DNA reads TGTGCCAGCAGCCCAGACGAGTGGTTTGGCTACACCTTC. V usage is TRBV6-6 and J usage is TRBJ1-2; D ambiguous. V was pared by 6 bases and J by 7 bases, with 15 bases between. The germline V gene encodes CDR1 MNHNY and CDR2 SVGAGI (reference sequence). This CDR3 spans 13 amino acids.

CDR3 sequence (DNA): TGTGCCAGCTCACCACCGCTAGCGGGAGCAGATACGCAGTATTTT. Amino acid sequence: CASSPPLAGADTQYF. The V gene is TRBV18, the J gene TRBJ2-3, with 10 bases matching TRBD2. The CDR3 is 15 residues long. The germline CDR1 and CDR2 sequences are KGHSH and LQKENI. V lost 0 bases to trimming and J lost 4 bases; unmatched junction nucleotides: 1.

This clone occurred a few times. V and J are TRBV7-9 and TRBJ2-2; D is uncertain. Germline lookup yields CDR1 SEHNR and CDR2 FQNEAQ (reference sequence). V dropped 5 bases and J dropped 2 bases, with 12 bases sitting between them. The CDR3 is 15 amino acids. The CDR3: CASSPSRANTGELFF. CDR3 bases: TGTGCCAGCAGCCCCAGTCGGGCCAACACCGGGGAGCTGTTTTTT. The full variable domain, rest sourced from reference TRBV7-9 and TRBJ2-2, is DTGVSQNPRHKITKRGQNVTFRCDPISEHNRLYWYRQTLGQGPEFLTYFQNEAQLEKSRLLSDRFSAERPKGSFSTLEIQRTEQGDSAMYLCASSPSRANTGELFFGEGSRLTVL.